The 26 T cell receptor beta chains given below trace back to one sample, sequenced in a study of OX40 agonist ivuxolimab in advanced cancers. Measured with immunoSEQ multiplex PCR; TCRdb has only the in-frame clones, and not every one. Of tens of thousands of clones in the sample, around 89% were seen once. The material sequenced was CD4+ or CD8+ T cells sorted from blood, taken in a trial of the OX40 agonist ivuxolimab. These receptors all come from an adult with an advanced solid tumor such as melanoma, head and neck, liver or kidney cancer.

This clone was seen once. The chain carries TRBV7-2 and TRBJ1-1; D unresolved. This CDR3 region has 17 residues. Trimming cost V 4 bases and J 3 bases, with 21 bases left between them. The germline V gene has CDR1 SGHTA and CDR2 FQGNSA. The CDR3 loop reads CASSSLGPKTPYTEAFF. The CDR3 DNA reads TGTGCCAGCAGCTCTCTCGGACCTAAAACCCCCTACACTGAAGCTTTCTTT.

The V gene is TRBV5-1, the J gene TRBJ2-2; 11 nucleotides align to TRBD2. Germline V gene lookup returns CDR1 SGHRS and CDR2 YFSETQ. Losses at the gene ends were 0 bases for V and 5 bases for J; bases not matched to a gene: 3. CDR3 size: 16 residues. CDR3 coding DNA: TGCGCCAGCAGCTTGGGACTAGCGGGATGGACCGGGGAGCTGTTTTTT. Translation gives CASSLGLAGWTGELFF.

The chain employs TRBV19 and TRBJ2-3, with 10 bases that match TRBD1. CDR1 is LNHDA, CDR2 SQIVND, per germline (reference sequence). This CDR3 is built from 16 residues. J gave up 0 bases and V 6 bases, and 6 bases lay outside the gene matches. This chain's CDR3 is CASRDRDRGSTDTQYF. The CDR3 DNA sequence: TGTGCCAGTAGAGACCGGGACAGGGGTAGCACAGATACGCAGTATTTT.

The chain links TRBV2 to TRBJ2-7, with D tentatively TRBD2 (6 bases). CDR3 length: 14 amino acids. The germline gives CDR1 SNHLY, CDR2 FYNNEI. The V and J ends lost 7 bases and 4 bases respectively, with 17 bases between them. The CDR3 spells CASTTGTPYYEQYF. DNA of the CDR3: TGTGCCAGCACCACCGGGACTCCTTATTACGAGCAGTACTTC.

V usage is TRBV5-6 and J usage is TRBJ2-2; no clear D gene. Germline V gene sequence: CDR1 SGHDT, CDR2 YYEEEE. The V gene lost 4 bases and the J gene lost 5 bases, with 6 bases spanning the gap. This CDR3 contains 12 residues. CDR3 nucleotides: TGTGCCAGCAGCGTCGATACCGGGGAGCTGTTTTTT. Amino acids: CASSVDTGELFF.

The chain carries TRBV5-1 and TRBJ2-1, with D maybe TRBD2 (6 bases). This CDR3 contains 18 residues. Germline CDR1 and CDR2: SGHRS and YFSETQ. The V end was cut by 0 bases, the J end by 3 bases, with 19 bases between. The DNA for the CDR3 is TGCGCCAGCAGCTTGGGGACGCCTGGGGGACTTAGCTACAATGAGCAGTTCTTC. This gives the protein CASSLGTPGGLSYNEQFF.

The chain couples TRBV19 to TRBJ2-1; no definite D call. The germline V gene encodes CDR1 LNHDA and CDR2 SQIVND (reference sequence). The CDR3 contains 15 residues. Trimming removed 1 base at V and 6 bases at J, with 13 bases between. Written as DNA, the CDR3 is TGTGCCAGTAGTATAGGGGTTGGGGTATCCAATGAGCAGTTCTTC. Residues: CASSIGVGVSNEQFF.

This clone was picked up one time. The J gene is TRBJ1-5, the V gene TRBV10-3, with TRBD1 identical over 12 bases. V shed 0 bases, J shed 5 bases, and the junction held 17 bases outside the gene matches. This CDR3 contains 21 residues. Germline V lookup: CDR1 ENHRY, CDR2 SYGVKD. The CDR3 bases are TGTGCCATCAGTGAGTCCGGTATGGGACAGGGGGCGACGGGGTATTATCAGCCCCAGCATTTT. Amino acids: CAISESGMGQGATGYYQPQHF.

The rearrangement uses TRBV2 and TRBJ2-3; 9 nucleotides agree with TRBD2. CDR3 size: 16 residues. J lost 1 base, V lost 6 bases, and 8 bases had no gene match. CDR1 is SNHLY, CDR2 FYNNEI, per germline. CDR3 protein: CASRPMTSGRTDTQYF. The CDR3 nucleotides are TGTGCCAGCAGGCCCATGACTAGCGGTCGCACAGATACGCAGTATTTT.

This chain uses TRBV7-2 with TRBJ2-2; D unresolved. V lost 1 base to trimming and J lost 4 bases, with 10 bases between them. Germline V gives CDR1 SGHTA, CDR2 FQGNSA. The CDR3 length is 15 residues. The CDR3: CASSLGGTGTGELFF. DNA of the CDR3: TGTGCCAGCAGCTTAGGGGGAACGGGCACCGGGGAGCTGTTTTTT.

This chain uses TRBV7-6 with TRBJ2-7; D gene unclear. The CDR3 is made up of 13 amino acids. Germline V gene data show CDR1 as SGHVS and CDR2 as FNYEAQ. Deletions cut 6 bases from V and 2 bases from J, with 11 bases between. This CDR3 reads CASRPTATYEQYF. DNA for the CDR3: TGTGCCAGCAGGCCCACAGCTACCTACGAGCAGTACTTC.

In DNA, the CDR3 is TGTGCCAGCAGCTTAGGGTGGAGGGGCCCAGGGCAGCCCCAGCATTTT. It yields the protein CASSLGWRGPGQPQHF. The chain combines TRBV7-8 with TRBJ1-5, with a possible D match to TRBD1 (5 bases). This CDR3 comprises 16 residues. V dropped 1 base and J dropped 7 bases, with 17 bases sitting between them. Germline lookup yields CDR1 SGHVS and CDR2 FQNEAQ.

The chain employs TRBV18 and TRBJ2-3; D may match TRBD1 or TRBD2 (5 bases each). The CDR3 runs to 14 residues. From germline, CDR1 is KGHSH and CDR2 LQKENI. The germline V and J ends were trimmed by 2 bases and 11 bases, with 17 bases remaining between them. CDR3 bases: TGTGCCAGCTCACCAGAATTAGAGACTACAGGGCAGTATTTT. This codes for CASSPELETTGQYF.

The gene calls are TRBV18 and TRBJ1-5; no clear D. CDR1 is KGHSH and CDR2 is LQKENI in the germline V gene. The CDR3 has 15 residues. Trimming left V 3 bases short and J 7 bases short, with 16 bases between. CDR3 coding DNA: TGTGCCAGCTCACCGGGTCGAGGCCCGGGGCAGCCCCAGCATTTT. Residues: CASSPGRGPGQPQHF.

Details on this clone: One base away lies a much larger clone, so this may be a sequencing read error. The sample contains more than one DNA sequence encoding this CDR3. The rearrangement uses TRBV30 and TRBJ1-1; TRBD1 might be the D (5 bases). Trimming took off 3 bases at V and 8 bases at J, with 13 bases between the two ends. The CDR3 loop spans 12 amino acids. Germline V gives CDR1 GTSNPN, CDR2 SVGIG (reference sequence). The CDR3 DNA is TGTGCCTGGAGCCGTGGGGGGAACGAAGCTTTCTTT. This gives the protein CAWSRGGNEAFF.

V and J are TRBV10-3 and TRBJ2-2, with D possibly TRBD1 on 6 matching bases. CDR1 ENHRY and CDR2 SYGVKD come from the germline V gene. Trimming removed 6 bases from V and 6 bases from J, with 20 bases in between. The CDR3 loop spans 16 amino acids. CDR3 DNA: TGTGCCATCAGCCCCGCCGGGTCAGGGGTAGCCGGGGAGCTGTTTTTT. This codes for CAISPAGSGVAGELFF.

Here the CDR3 reads CASTHSGANVLTF. The DNA for the CDR3 is TGCGCCAGCACCCACTCCGGGGCCAACGTCCTGACTTTC. V is TRBV5-1 and J is TRBJ2-6, with D hard to call. The CDR3 extends over 13 amino acids. The germline CDR1 and CDR2 sequences are SGHRS and YFSETQ. Trimming removed 6 bases from V and 4 bases from J, with 8 bases in between.

The chain joins TRBV19 to TRBJ1-5, with no clear D. This CDR3 has 13 residues. Germline CDR1 reads LNHDA; CDR2 reads SQIVND (reference sequence). Trimming cost V 9 bases and J 6 bases, with 15 bases left between them. The CDR3 DNA sequence: TGTGCCAGCCGAACGGCCGGGCTTCAGCCCCAGCATTTT. Its translation is CASRTAGLQPQHF.

In this sample, this clone turned up once. J is TRBJ2-7 and V is TRBV7-6; 14 bases match TRBD2. V lost 2 bases, J lost 3 bases, and 9 bases stayed unmatched. Germline CDR1 SGHVS, CDR2 FNYEAQ. This CDR3 has 18 residues. CDR3 bases: TGTGCCAGCAGCTTAAGACCCGGGACTAGCGGGAGCATCTACGAGCAGTACTTC. Translated: CASSLRPGTSGSIYEQYF.

The chain is built from TRBV21-1 and TRBJ2-7; the D call of TRBD1 is as the table states it, not checked on the DNA. TRBV21-1 is deemed a pseudogene. This CDR3 spans 18 amino acids. The CDR3 spells CASSKVAPNRSQAYEQYF. The CDR3 DNA reads TGTGCCAGCAGCAAAGTGGCCCCCAACAGGAGCCAGGCCTACGAGCAGTACTTC.

The CDR3 DNA reads as TGCGCCAGCAGCGAAGACCAGGGGAAGAGGGAGACCCAGTACTTC. It specifies CASSEDQGKRETQYF. J is TRBJ2-5 and V is TRBV5-1, with D perhaps matching TRBD1 (6 bases). This CDR3 comprises 15 residues. Germline CDR1 SGHRS, CDR2 YFSETQ. V lost 4 bases to trimming and J lost 5 bases, with 18 bases between them. Complete variable domain (other parts from reference TRBV5-1 and TRBJ2-5): KAGVTQTPRYLIKTRGQQVTLSCSPISGHRSVSWYQQTPGQGLQFLFEYFSETQRNKGNFPGRFSGRQFSNSRSEMNVSTLELGDSALYLCASSEDQGKRETQYFGPGTRLLVL.

The rearrangement uses TRBV2 and TRBJ2-5, with D possibly TRBD2 on 6 matching bases. Germline V gene data show CDR1 as SNHLY and CDR2 as FYNNEI. The V and J ends lost 4 bases and 1 base respectively, with 7 bases between them. The CDR3 extends over 13 amino acids. For the CDR3, the DNA is TGTGCCAGCAGTGTACTAGCCCAAGAGACCCAGTACTTC. It yields the protein CASSVLAQETQYF.

This clone was seen a few times. The genes are TRBV6-6 and TRBJ1-1; the match to TRBD1 covers 7 bases. CDR1 and CDR2 (germline): MNHNY, SVGAGI (reference sequence). The CDR3 has 14 residues. J gave up 0 bases and V 8 bases, and 6 bases lay outside the gene matches. This chain's CDR3 is CASYLTGMNTEAFF. CDR3 DNA sequence: TGTGCCAGCTACTTGACAGGGATGAACACTGAAGCTTTCTTT.

The genes are TRBV4-2 and TRBJ2-7, with 9 positions matching TRBD2. The V segment lost 1 base and the J segment 5 bases; nucleotides outside the gene matches: 6. Germline loops: CDR1 LGHNA, CDR2 YNFKEQ. This CDR3 has 15 amino acids. In DNA, the CDR3 is TGTGCCAGCAGCCAAGGACTAGCGGCGATCGACGAGCAGTACTTC. Amino acid sequence: CASSQGLAAIDEQYF.

The V gene is TRBV7-2, the J gene TRBJ1-2; D is unresolved. The V end lost 5 bases, the J end lost 0 bases, and 13 bases lay between the germline ends. CDR1 and CDR2 (germline): SGHTA, FQGNSA. The CDR3 loop spans 15 amino acids. CDR3 residues: CASSTVATANYGYTF. DNA of the CDR3: TGTGCCAGCAGCACCGTTGCTACGGCTAACTATGGCTACACCTTC.

The chain combines TRBV30 with TRBJ1-1; D remains ambiguous. V lost 3 bases, J lost 1 base, and 15 bases lay in between. CDR1 is GTSNPN and CDR2 is SVGIG in the germline V gene (reference sequence). The CDR3 totals 15 residues. The CDR3 DNA follows: TGTGCCTGGAGGCAAAGTAACAGACGGAACACTGAAGCTTTCTTT. It specifies CAWRQSNRRNTEAFF.